This is a list of T cell receptor beta chains from one sample in a study of long-term antiretroviral therapy in people with HIV. Clones were sequenced by immunoSEQ multiplex PCR, and TCRdb holds only the in-frame ones, with some missing. The sample lists about 25,000 clones; around 83% were seen once. Material: unsorted PBMCs, obtained 3 years after starting antiretroviral therapy. These receptors were collected from a man between 18 and 35 years old with HIV. The conserved cysteine and the conserved F or W are not part of the CDR3 here.

cdr3_aa cdr3_length v_call
ASSVGGSSSYNEQF 14 TRBV9
ASSLSSKGRYGYT 13 TRBV28
ASSSLQGRHTEAF 13 TRBV5-1
ASSTRVGSNQPQH 13 TRBV6-5
ASSTPGQGYSAEAF 14 TRBV28
ASSLQVQETQY 11 TRBV11-2
ASSSVDRVDSPLH 13 TRBV5-6
ASSYDNGFIPLH 12 TRBV6-6
SVDPLVSGPYNEQF 14 TRBV29-1
ASSLGVAEYNEQF 13 TRBV5-4
ASSLGGDRGYT 11 TRBV5-1
ASSYSGNGNTIY 12 TRBV6-5
ASSQEGGTGANVLT 14 TRBV4-1
ASSRPGLANLDTQY 14 TRBV19
ASSLGHSYQETQY 13 TRBV28
ASSWGLWDGDTEAF 14 TRBV5-5
ASSLVQEETQY 11 TRBV7-6
ASSSLTGGAESPLH 14 TRBV5-5
ASIPPGWPEAF 11 TRBV19
ASGNNSPLH 9 TRBV7-9
ASSRLTGGLNYGYT 14 TRBV4-1
ASSHPGLAAYEQY 13 TRBV4-1
ASSTRTSQETQY 12 TRBV6-5
ASSSGGAETGELF 13 TRBV5-1
ASSAGTNTGELF 12 TRBV2
ASPPGQDYGYT 11 TRBV9
ASSPQSSSYEQY 12 TRBV14
ASSFNGGAHEQF 12 TRBV7-2
ASFRQSHSNQPQH 13 TRBV5-7
AISNHGQYGELF 12 TRBV10-3
ASSLSHVGDTQY 12 TRBV27
ASSTRQAL 8 TRBV2
ASITGTVNSPLH 12 TRBV7-9
ASSQDRFTVEGYT 13 TRBV4-2
ASGTGLSQPQH 11 TRBV2
ASSLYKGNSPLH 12 TRBV28
ASSRQGQPQH 10 TRBV6-6
ASSLDPPQH 9 TRBV28
ASSPPGGSGELF 12 TRBV7-3
ASRMASNQPQH 11 TRBV6-5
ASSLDNGGSANEQF 14 TRBV11-3
ASRPRTDQGTGELF 14 TRBV5-1
ASSPRSGGETSPLH 14 TRBV18